These 22 T cell receptor beta chains share one sample of origin, sequenced in a study of CD8+ T cells in alopecia areata. Extracted from the samples, RNA was reverse transcribed into cDNA to serve as the sequencing template. TCRdb's table, derived via immunoSEQ multiplex PCR, lists solely in-frame clones and lacks some. The sample presents about 270,000 clones, none singletons. The study sorted pooled cutaneous lymph node cells by CD4, CD8alpha, NKG2D, NKG2ACE and other markers. Material: CD4+ T cells sorted from a lymph node. The receptors here all came from a C3H/HeJ mouse with alopecia areata. Strain haplotype at MHC: H2-k.

This clone has just a few counts. Here the gene names and germline are mouse. Coverage ceases 4 residues before the CDR3 finishes, and the germline J gene fills in the end. The genes are TRBV5 and TRBJ2-4; 7 bases match TRBD1. Germline V gives CDR1 LGHNA, CDR2 YNLKQL (reference sequence). CDR3 size: 17 residues. V trimming: 0 bases; J trimming: 3 bases; junction bases outside the gene matches: 9. The sequenced part of the CDR3 DNA is TGTGCCAGCAGCCAAGATCGACAGGGAGGGAGACAAAAC. As protein: CASSQDRQGGRQN. The CDR3 as a whole reads CASSQDRQGGRQNTLYF.

This clone showed up just a few times. Mouse gene names and germline throughout. From the germline J gene comes the end of the CDR3, since the read stops 4 residues before it. V gene TRBV1 combines with J gene TRBJ2-7; D perhaps matches TRBD1 (5 bases). The CDR3 is 13 amino acids. The V gene's germline CDR1 is NSQYPW and CDR2 LRSPGD (reference sequence). CDR3 DNA, as far as it was read: TGCACCTGCAGTGCAGAAGGCAGGGAT. It yields the protein CTCSAEGRD. The full CDR3 reads CTCSAEGRDEQYF. Full variable domain (missing parts from reference TRBV1 and TRBJ2-7): VTLLEQNPRWRLVPRGQAVNLRCILKNSQYPWMSWYQQDLQKQLQWLFTLRSPGDKEVKSLPGADYLATRVTDTELRLQVANMSQGRTLYCTCSAEGRDEQYFGPGTRLTVL.

As for this clone: Germline and genes: mouse. The read ends 4 residues early relative to the CDR3; the germline J gene fills the gap. Other nucleotide sequences in the sample specify the same CDR3. The chain employs TRBV13-1 and TRBJ2-2, with no clear D. Germline CDR1 and CDR2: NSHNY and SYGAGN. V lost 2 bases to trimming and J lost 5 bases, with 7 bases between them. This CDR3 is built from 13 residues. Incomplete CDR3 DNA: TGTGCCAGCAGTGACAGAGGGACCGGG. Its translation is CASSDRGTG. The whole CDR3 sequence reads CASSDRGTGQLYF.

The sample holds a few counts of this clone. Here the gene names and germline are mouse. The CDR3 region is CASSRAGRSDYTF. CDR3 DNA (partial): TGTGCCAGCAGTCGCGCAGGGCGCTCC. The chain employs TRBV13-3 and TRBJ1-2; tentatively, D is TRBD1 (5 bases). The CDR3 extends 4 residues past the end of the read, so its final part is completed from the germline J gene. Trimming removed 4 bases from V and 4 bases from J, with 11 bases in between. CDR3 length: 13 amino acids. The germline V gene has CDR1 NNHDY and CDR2 SYVADS.

Worth noting for this clone: The gene names given are mouse names. Read sequence stops 4 residues before the CDR3 end, and the germline J gene provides the missing end. The chain joins TRBV5 to TRBJ2-5; tentative D call: TRBD1 (6 bases). CDR1 and CDR2 (germline): LGHNA, YNLKQL (reference sequence). Trimming pared 0 bases from V and 1 base from J, leaving 11 bases between. This CDR3 comprises 16 residues. The sequenced part of the CDR3 DNA is TGTGCCAGCAGCCAAGATGGGGACACCCACCAAGAC. This encodes CASSQDGDTHQD. From start to end, the CDR3 is CASSQDGDTHQDTQYF.

As regards this clone: The listed genes are named as in mouse. The CDR3 is cut off 4 residues early in the read; its end comes from the germline J gene. The chain couples TRBV19 to TRBJ1-1, with unresolved D. The germline CDR1 and CDR2 sequences are FNHDT and SITEND (reference sequence). CDR3 length equals 13 residues. Trimming shortened V by 4 bases and J by 2 bases, and 9 bases separated the two germline ends. CDR3 residues: CASSHRHNTEVFF. The CDR3 DNA, read in part, is TGTGCCAGCAGTCATCGACATAACACA.

Details on this clone: The listed genes are named as in mouse. Read coverage stops 4 residues before the CDR3 terminus; the germline J gene supplies the remainder. Different DNA sequences within this sample yield the same CDR3. The chain links TRBV1 to TRBJ2-4; TRBD1 might be the D (5 bases). The CDR3 length is 15 residues. Trimming stripped 0 bases from V and 1 base from J, with 8 bases between. Germline CDR1 and CDR2: NSQYPW and LRSPGD (reference sequence). CDR3 bases read: TGCACCTGCAGTGCAGATCGAGGGGGTCAAAAC. Amino acids: CTCSADRGGQN. The entire CDR3 protein reads CTCSADRGGQNTLYF.

On this clone itself: Mouse germline and gene names are used. The DNA read from the CDR3 is TGTGCCAGCAGCCCCGGGACATTTACTAGTGCAGAA. This codes for CASSPGTFTSAE. The CDR3 in its entirety is CASSPGTFTSAETLYF. The gene calls are TRBV14 and TRBJ2-3, with TRBD1 as a possible D gene (6 bases). Read coverage stops 4 residues before the CDR3 terminus; the germline J gene supplies the remainder. The V end lost 5 bases, the J end lost 0 bases, and 16 bases lay between the germline ends. The germline V gene encodes CDR1 SGHDT and CDR2 FRDEAV. The CDR3 runs to 16 residues.

This clone was counted between two and nine times. The gene names here belong to mouse. The read stops 4 residues short of the end of the CDR3; the missing end is completed from the germline J gene. The sample holds other DNA sequences that translate to the same CDR3. The chain has TRBV13-1 and TRBJ2-2; D possibly corresponds to TRBD1 (5 bases). V was shortened by 3 bases and J by 1 base, with 7 bases between the two germline ends. The CDR3 consists of 14 residues. The germline V gene has CDR1 NSHNY and CDR2 SYGAGN. CDR3 residues: CASSGRGNTGQLYF. Partial CDR3 DNA: TGTGCCAGCAGTGGAAGGGGAAACACCGGG.

Note on this clone: Mouse names are used for the genes. The read ends 4 residues early relative to the CDR3; the germline J gene fills the gap. This rearrangement joins TRBV19 to TRBJ2-7, with 8 bases lining up with TRBD2. Germline-derived CDR1 and CDR2 are FNHDT and SITEND (reference sequence). This CDR3 is built from 14 residues. CDR3 protein: CASSIPGLEYEQYF. CDR3 DNA, as far as it was read: TGTGCCAGCAGTATACCGGGACTGGAATAT.

This clone was recorded many times. The germline and genes are mouse ones. With the read ending 4 residues before the CDR3 end, the germline J gene is used to fill in that end. The same CDR3 arises from other DNA sequences in this sample as well. The chain couples TRBV17 to TRBJ2-3, with TRBD2 matching over 11 bases. The CDR3 is 17 amino acids. Germline CDR1 and CDR2: MNHDT and YYDKIL. V shed 3 bases, J shed 0 bases, and the junction held 5 bases outside the gene matches. The DNA read from the CDR3 is TGTGCTAGCAGTAGGGGGGACTGGGGGACTAGTGCAGAA. Protein sequence: CASSRGDWGTSAE. The CDR3 reads in full as CASSRGDWGTSAETLYF.

In its sample, this clone was seen a few times. Gene names refer to mouse genes. The CDR3 end falls 4 residues outside the read, so it is completed with the germline J gene. The same CDR3 can be traced to other DNA sequences in this sample. The genes are TRBV1 and TRBJ2-5, with a tentative D call TRBD1 (5 bases). Germline V gene lookup returns CDR1 NSQYPW and CDR2 LRSPGD (reference sequence). This CDR3 region has 13 residues. The CDR3 spells CTCSAQGGDTQYF. The DNA read from the CDR3 is TGCACCTGCAGTGCACAGGGCGGAGAC.

On this clone itself: The gene symbols are mouse symbols. The sample holds other DNA sequences that translate to the same CDR3. The DNA read from the CDR3 is TGTGCCAGCAGTGCAGCTGGGGCAGAA. It translates to CASSAAGAE. The full CDR3 reads CASSAAGAETLYF. The rearrangement joins TRBV13-1 to TRBJ2-3; possible D gene TRBD2, 5 bases. The read falls 4 residues short of the CDR3 end, and the missing part is taken from the germline J gene. The CDR3 extends over 13 amino acids. V lost 3 bases and J lost 3, with 8 bases in between. Germline-derived CDR1 and CDR2 are NSHNY and SYGAGN.

A note on this clone: The gene symbols are mouse symbols. From the germline J gene comes the end of the CDR3, since the read stops 4 residues before it. This rearrangement joins TRBV13-1 to TRBJ2-7, with TRBD1 as a possible D gene (6 bases). In germline, CDR1 is NSHNY, CDR2 SYGAGN. The CDR3 totals 13 residues. Incomplete CDR3 DNA: TGTGCCAGCAGTGATGACAACAGGGAT. Translation gives CASSDDNRD. The CDR3 in its entirety is CASSDDNRDEQYF.

In this sample, this clone turned up a few times. The gene symbols are mouse symbols. The read terminates 4 residues ahead of where the CDR3 ends, so the germline J gene completes it. The chain joins TRBV31 to TRBJ2-3; possible D gene TRBD2, 5 bases. In germline, CDR1 is GKSSPN, CDR2 SITVG. There are 14 residues in the CDR3. Trimming took 0 bases from V and 0 from J, leaving 7 bases between them. The covered CDR3 bases are TGTGCCTGGAGTCTATGGACTAGTGCAGAA. Its translation is CAWSLWTSAE. The full-length CDR3 reads as CAWSLWTSAETLYF.

About this clone: These gene names are mouse names. The read gets to within 4 residues of the CDR3 end, and the germline J gene fills in the rest. The chain employs TRBV31 and TRBJ1-1; D may be TRBD1 (5 bases). CDR1 GKSSPN and CDR2 SITVG come from the germline V gene. Between the trimmed V and J ends, which lost 4 bases and 0 bases, there was a span of 9 bases. The CDR3 has 13 residues. The CDR3 protein is CAWIGRANTEVFF. The CDR3 bases that were read are TGTGCCTGGATCGGCAGGGCAAACACA.

Note on this clone: Any gene name here is a mouse gene name. The read falls 4 residues short of the CDR3 end, and the missing part is taken from the germline J gene. The chain recombines TRBV19 with TRBJ2-4; 8 positions match TRBD2. V trimming: 0 bases; J trimming: 1 base; junction bases outside the gene matches: 7. CDR1 and CDR2 from the germline V gene are FNHDT and SITEND (reference sequence). The CDR3 length is 17 residues. The chain's CDR3 is CASSIGGLGGGQNTLYF. The covered CDR3 bases are TGTGCCAGCAGTATAGGGGGCCTGGGGGGTGGTCAAAAC.

Notes on this clone: Here the gene names and germline are mouse. The sequenced fragment ends 4 residues before the CDR3 boundary, so the rest is inferred from the germline J gene. The chain uses TRBV19 and TRBJ2-1; 8 nucleotides match TRBD2. Germline V gene sequence: CDR1 FNHDT, CDR2 SITEND (reference sequence). V was pared by 2 bases and J by 2 bases, with 3 bases of the junction left unmatched. The length of the CDR3 is 15 residues. Incomplete CDR3 DNA: TGTGCCAGCAGTATCCGGGGGGGCGACTATGCT. Translation: CASSIRGGDYA. The whole CDR3 reads CASSIRGGDYAEQFF. The variable domain in full, completed from reference TRBV19 and TRBJ2-1, reads GGIITQTPKFLIGQEGQKLTLKCQQNFNHDTMYWYRQDSGKGLRLIYYSITENDLQKGDLSEGYDASREKKSSFSLTVTSAQKNEMAVFLCASSIRGGDYAEQFFGPGTRLTVL.

The table lists this clone with many counts. The germline and genes are mouse ones. The sequenced fragment ends 4 residues before the CDR3 boundary, so the rest is inferred from the germline J gene. The chain couples TRBV19 to TRBJ2-2; a possible D gene is TRBD2 (6 bases). This CDR3 contains 12 residues. Per germline, CDR1 FNHDT and CDR2 SITEND (reference sequence). Trimming removed 7 bases at V and 2 bases at J, with 6 bases between. Here the CDR3 reads CASWGNTGQLYF. The CDR3 bases that were read are TGTGCCAGCTGGGGGAACACCGGG. The full variable domain, its missing parts supplied by reference TRBV19 and TRBJ2-2, is GGIITQTPKFLIGQEGQKLTLKCQQNFNHDTMYWYRQDSGKGLRLIYYSITENDLQKGDLSEGYDASREKKSSFSLTVTSAQKNEMAVFLCASWGNTGQLYFGEGSKLTVL.

This clone has a handful of counts. The gene names given are mouse names. Coverage ceases 4 residues before the CDR3 finishes, and the germline J gene fills in the end. The same CDR3 also results from other DNA sequences found in this sample. The V call is TRBV1, the J call TRBJ2-5; 7 nucleotides align to TRBD1. The CDR3 length is 13 residues. Per germline, CDR1 NSQYPW and CDR2 LRSPGD (reference sequence). CDR3 loop: CTCSATGEDTQYF. CDR3 DNA, as far as it was read: TGCACCTGCAGTGCAACAGGGGAAGAC.

Concerning this clone itself: The genes and germline here are from mouse. The CDR3 extends 4 residues past the end of the read, so its final part is completed from the germline J gene. The identical CDR3 is also encoded by other nucleotide sequences in the sample. The gene calls are TRBV13-1 and TRBJ2-5; TRBD2 aligns across 9 bases. The CDR3 contains 14 residues. CDR1 and CDR2 from the germline V gene are NSHNY and SYGAGN. The CDR3 DNA, read in part, is TGTGCCAGCAGTGTTGGGGGGGCGCGAGAC. Protein: CASSVGGARD. The complete CDR3 reads CASSVGGARDTQYF.

The sample holds a few counts of this clone. The germline and genes are mouse ones. The CDR3 is cut off 4 residues early in the read; its end comes from the germline J gene. Other DNA sequences in the sample encode the same CDR3. The gene calls are TRBV5 and TRBJ2-1; 8 bases are shared with TRBD2. Trimming at V came to 1 base and at J to 3 bases, leaving 2 bases not matched to a gene. The CDR3 is 15 amino acids. The V gene's germline CDR1 is LGHNA and CDR2 YNLKQL (reference sequence). CDR3 bases read: TGTGCCAGCAGCCAAGCTGGGGGGCTCTATGCT. It encodes CASSQAGGLYA. The full CDR3 protein reads CASSQAGGLYAEQFF.